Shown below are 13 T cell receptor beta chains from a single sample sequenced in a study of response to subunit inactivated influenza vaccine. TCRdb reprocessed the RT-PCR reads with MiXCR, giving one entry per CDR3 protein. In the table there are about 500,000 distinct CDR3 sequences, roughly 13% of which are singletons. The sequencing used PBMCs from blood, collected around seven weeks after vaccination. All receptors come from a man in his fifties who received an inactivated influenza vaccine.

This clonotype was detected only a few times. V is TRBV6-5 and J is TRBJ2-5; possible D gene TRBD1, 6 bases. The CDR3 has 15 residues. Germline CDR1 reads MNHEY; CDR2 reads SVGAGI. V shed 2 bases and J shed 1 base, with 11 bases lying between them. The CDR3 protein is CASSYTPGVQETQYF. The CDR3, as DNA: TGTGCCAGCAGTTACACACCAGGGGTCCAAGAGACCCAGTACTTC.

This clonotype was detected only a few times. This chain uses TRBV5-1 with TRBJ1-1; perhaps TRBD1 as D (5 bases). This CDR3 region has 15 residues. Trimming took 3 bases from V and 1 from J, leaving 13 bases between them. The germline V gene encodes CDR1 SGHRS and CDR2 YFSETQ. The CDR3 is CASSSMIQGNTEAFF. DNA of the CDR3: TGCGCCAGCAGCTCTATGATTCAGGGGAACACTGAAGCTTTCTTT.

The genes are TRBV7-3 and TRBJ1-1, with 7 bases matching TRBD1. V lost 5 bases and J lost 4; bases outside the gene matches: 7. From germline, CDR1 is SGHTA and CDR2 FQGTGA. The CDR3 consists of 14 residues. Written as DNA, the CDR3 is TGTGCCAGCAGCCCGTCGACAGGGAGCACTGAAGCTTTCTTT. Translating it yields CASSPSTGSTEAFF. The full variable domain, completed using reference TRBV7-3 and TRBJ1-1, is GAGVSQTPSNKVTEKGKYVELRCDPISGHTALYWYRQSLGQGPEFLIYFQGTGAADDSGLPNDRFFAVRPEGSVSTLKIQRTERGDSAVYLCASSPSTGSTEAFFGQGTRLTVV.

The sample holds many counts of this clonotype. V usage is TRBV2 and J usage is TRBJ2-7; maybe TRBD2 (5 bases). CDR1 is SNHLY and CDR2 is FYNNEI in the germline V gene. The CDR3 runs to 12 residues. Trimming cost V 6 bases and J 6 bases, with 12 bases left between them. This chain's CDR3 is CASRYTRGEQYF. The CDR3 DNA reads TGTGCCAGCAGGTATACTAGAGGCGAGCAGTACTTC.

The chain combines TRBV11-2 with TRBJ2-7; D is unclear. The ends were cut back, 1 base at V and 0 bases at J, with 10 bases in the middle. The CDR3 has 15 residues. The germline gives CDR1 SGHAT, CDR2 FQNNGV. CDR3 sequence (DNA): TGTGCCAGCAGCTTAGGCTCCGGTCGCTCCTACGAGCAGTACTTC. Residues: CASSLGSGRSYEQYF. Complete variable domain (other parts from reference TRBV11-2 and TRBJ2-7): EAGVAQSPRYKIIEKRQSVAFWCNPISGHATLYWYQQILGQGPKLLIQFQNNGVVDDSQLPKDRFSAERLKGVDSTLKIQPAKLEDSAVYLCASSLGSGRSYEQYFGPGTRLTVT.

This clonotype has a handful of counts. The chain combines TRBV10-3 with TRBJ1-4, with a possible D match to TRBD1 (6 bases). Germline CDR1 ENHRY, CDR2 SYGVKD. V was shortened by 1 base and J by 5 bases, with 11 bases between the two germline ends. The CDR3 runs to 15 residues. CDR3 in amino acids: CAISEFTGKNEKLFF. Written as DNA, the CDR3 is TGTGCCATCAGTGAGTTTACAGGGAAGAATGAAAAACTGTTTTTT.

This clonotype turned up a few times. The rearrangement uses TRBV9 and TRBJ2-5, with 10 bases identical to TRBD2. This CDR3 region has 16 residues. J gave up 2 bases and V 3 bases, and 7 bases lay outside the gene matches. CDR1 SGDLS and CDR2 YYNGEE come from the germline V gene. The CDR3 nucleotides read TGTGCCAGCAGCGGGAGACTAGCGGGCTCACAAGAGACCCAGTACTTC. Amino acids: CASSGRLAGSQETQYF.

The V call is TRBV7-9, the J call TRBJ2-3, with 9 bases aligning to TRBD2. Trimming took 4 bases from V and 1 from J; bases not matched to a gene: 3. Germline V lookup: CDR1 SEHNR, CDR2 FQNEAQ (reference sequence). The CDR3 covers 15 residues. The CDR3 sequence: CASSSPSGGTDTQYF. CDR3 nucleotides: TGTGCCAGCAGCTCTCCTAGCGGGGGCACAGATACGCAGTATTTT.

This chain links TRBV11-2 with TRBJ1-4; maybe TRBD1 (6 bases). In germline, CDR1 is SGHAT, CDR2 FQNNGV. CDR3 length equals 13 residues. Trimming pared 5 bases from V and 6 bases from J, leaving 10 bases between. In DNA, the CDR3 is TGTGCCAGCAGCCCGGGGGCCTATGAAAAACTGTTTTTT. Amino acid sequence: CASSPGAYEKLFF.

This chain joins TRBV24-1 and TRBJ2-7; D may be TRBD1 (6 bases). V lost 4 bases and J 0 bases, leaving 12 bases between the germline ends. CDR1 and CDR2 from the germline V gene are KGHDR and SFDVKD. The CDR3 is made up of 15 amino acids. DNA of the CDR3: TGTGCCACCAGTGACGCGCAGGGGTCCTCCTACGAGCAGTACTTC. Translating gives CATSDAQGSSYEQYF.

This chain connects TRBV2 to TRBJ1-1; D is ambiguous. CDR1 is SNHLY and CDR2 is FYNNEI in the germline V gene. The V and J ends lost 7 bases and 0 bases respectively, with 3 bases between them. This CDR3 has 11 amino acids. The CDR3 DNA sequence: TGTGCCAGCATCCTGAACACTGAAGCTTTCTTT. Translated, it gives CASILNTEAFF.

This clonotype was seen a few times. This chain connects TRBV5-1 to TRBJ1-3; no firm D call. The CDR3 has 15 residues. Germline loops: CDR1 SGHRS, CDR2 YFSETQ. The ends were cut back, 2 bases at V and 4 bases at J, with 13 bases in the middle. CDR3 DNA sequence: TGCGCCAGCAGCTTAGGAGACAACTCCGGAAACACCATATATTTT. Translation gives CASSLGDNSGNTIYF.

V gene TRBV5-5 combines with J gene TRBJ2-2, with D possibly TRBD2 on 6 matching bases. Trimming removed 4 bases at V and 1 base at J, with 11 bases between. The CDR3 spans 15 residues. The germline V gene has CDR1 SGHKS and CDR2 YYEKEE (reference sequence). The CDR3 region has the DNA TGTGCCAGCAGCCCGGGACTTATGAACACCGGGGAGCTGTTTTTT. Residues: CASSPGLMNTGELFF. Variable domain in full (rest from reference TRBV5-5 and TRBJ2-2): DAGVTQSPTHLIKTRGQQVTLRCSPISGHKSVSWYQQVLGQGPQFIFQYYEKEERGRGNFPDRFSARQFPNYSSELNVNALLLGDSALYLCASSPGLMNTGELFFGEGSRLTVL.